The clone carrying this T cell receptor (beta chain) was recorded a few times. Its matching antigen is unknown. TCRdb keeps only in-frame clones here, not all; method: immunoSEQ multiplex PCR. The table includes 110,000 to 150,000 clones, 92% detected once. This record comes from a study of T cell responses to AZD1222 COVID-19 vaccine. Study results and caveats: Spike as a whole was targeted by vaccine-associated CD4 TCRs, dominant at 160-218 and 743-854.

The trim removed 6 bases at V and 4 bases at J, leaving 3 bases unmatched. CDR3 size: 14 residues. CDR1 and CDR2 (germline): ENHRY, SYGVKD. The chain joins TRBV10-3 to TRBJ2-7; 13 bases align to TRBD2. This material consisted of peripheral blood, taken 28 days after the second AZD1222 dose. This TCR came from an adult who received the AZD1222 COVID-19 vaccine. This chain's CDR3 is CAIRRTSGGYEQYF. The DNA for the CDR3 is TGTGCCATCAGGCGGACTAGCGGGGGTTACGAGCAGTACTTC.